Listed here are 15 T cell receptor beta chains from one sample, sequenced in a study of blood T cell repertoires in COVID-19. The method was immunoSEQ multiplex PCR; TCRdb's version includes in-frame clones alone and lacks a portion of them. The profile shows 210,000 or so clones, 81% of them singletons. The sequencing input was PBMCs or T cells enriched from blood (not recorded which). All receptors derive from a woman between 45 and 60 years old with acute COVID-19.

V is TRBV4-3 and J is TRBJ2-5; 9 bases map to TRBD1. The J segment lost 7 bases and the V segment lost 4 bases, leaving 7 bases of the junction unmatched. In germline, CDR1 is LGHNA, CDR2 YSLEER. The CDR3 has 14 residues. The CDR3 loop is CASSRATGGRTQYF. Here the CDR3 DNA reads TGCGCCAGCAGCCGCGCTACAGGGGGCCGGACCCAGTACTTC.

V is TRBV4-3 and J is TRBJ2-3; the D gene is possibly TRBD1 (5 bases). Germline V gene sequence: CDR1 LGHNA, CDR2 YSLEER. V was trimmed by 0 bases and J by 6 bases, leaving 7 bases between them. This CDR3 has 13 residues. CDR3 in amino acids: CASSQDQGDTQYF. DNA of the CDR3: TGCGCCAGCAGCCAAGACCAGGGTGATACGCAGTATTTT.

The rearrangement links TRBV28 to TRBJ1-2; 9 positions match TRBD1. CDR1 is MDHEN and CDR2 is SYDVKM in the germline V gene. This CDR3 is built from 16 residues. The V and J ends lost 5 bases and 6 bases, in that order; junction bases with no gene match: 13. CDR3 residues: CASSIASGQGLDGYTF. The CDR3 DNA follows: TGTGCCAGCAGTATCGCCTCGGGACAGGGTCTGGATGGCTACACCTTC.

The chain links TRBV5-1 to TRBJ2-1; 11 bases match TRBD2. CDR1 and CDR2 (germline): SGHRS, YFSETQ. The CDR3 runs to 16 residues. V lost 4 bases and J lost 5; bases outside the gene matches: 8. The CDR3 bases are TGCGCCAGCAGCCCGGGCGGGACTAGCGGACACAATGAGCAGTTCTTC. This codes for CASSPGGTSGHNEQFF.

This rearrangement joins TRBV18 to TRBJ1-5; TRBD1 matches 9 bases. Germline lookup yields CDR1 KGHSH and CDR2 LQKENI. Trimming at V came to 5 bases and at J to 3 bases, leaving 2 bases not matched to a gene. This CDR3 is built from 14 residues. The CDR3 region is CASSGTGNNQPQHF. In nucleotides, the CDR3 is TGTGCCAGCTCAGGGACAGGGAACAATCAGCCCCAGCATTTT.

The chain employs TRBV2 and TRBJ1-5, with 8 bases that match TRBD1. V lost 2 bases and J lost 4; bases outside the gene matches: 4. CDR3 length: 15 amino acids. CDR1 and CDR2 (germline): SNHLY, FYNNEI. CDR3 nucleotides: TGTGCCAGCAGTGAAAGGCAGGGGGCAAATCAGCCCCAGCATTTT. Protein sequence: CASSERQGANQPQHF.

This clone was observed once. V usage is TRBV2 and J usage is TRBJ2-7; a possible D gene is TRBD1 (6 bases). V gave up 11 bases and J gave up 3 bases, with 11 bases separating them. CDR1 and CDR2 from the germline V gene are SNHLY and FYNNEI. The CDR3 is 11 residues long. As DNA, the CDR3 is TGTGCCTCAGGACAGAGCTACGAGCAGTACTTC. Translation: CASGQSYEQYF.

The chain combines TRBV28 with TRBJ2-7; 7 positions agree with TRBD1. V shed 0 bases and J 2 bases; nucleotides not matched to a gene: 4. Germline V gives CDR1 MDHEN, CDR2 SYDVKM. This CDR3 contains 15 residues. The CDR3 DNA follows: TGTGCCAGCAGTTTATGGGGCAGGGGGACCTACGAGCAGTACTTC. The encoded protein is CASSLWGRGTYEQYF.

The J gene is TRBJ2-5, the V gene TRBV7-2; 12 bases align to TRBD2. This CDR3 is built from 14 residues. V lost 5 bases, J lost 6 bases, and 4 bases stayed unmatched. Germline V gene data show CDR1 as SGHTA and CDR2 as FQGNSA. In nucleotides, the CDR3 is TGTGCCAGCAGCGCTAGCGGGGGGGCGAAGACCCAGTACTTC. Its protein product is CASSASGGAKTQYF.

This clone was seen once. V gene TRBV7-2 combines with J gene TRBJ2-3, with 7 bases identical to TRBD1. The CDR3 spans 15 residues. Germline assignment: CDR1 SGHTA and CDR2 FQGNSA. Germline trimming cut 6 bases from V and 1 base from J; bases unmatched to any gene: 7. DNA for the CDR3: TGTGCCAGCAGTTTCCGGGACAGCCGCACAGATACGCAGTATTTT. Protein sequence: CASSFRDSRTDTQYF.

This chain joins TRBV7-9 and TRBJ2-7, with 8 bases identical to TRBD2. The J segment lost 5 bases and the V segment lost 0 bases, leaving 6 bases of the junction unmatched. This CDR3 has 15 amino acids. Germline V lookup: CDR1 SEHNR, CDR2 FQNEAQ (reference sequence). In DNA, the CDR3 is TGTGCCAGCAGCTTAGCGGGACTAGAAAGAAACGAGCAGTACTTC. Its protein product is CASSLAGLERNEQYF.

The chain combines TRBV19 with TRBJ1-6; no reliable D call. The germline V and J ends were trimmed by 9 bases and 0 bases, with 12 bases remaining between them. The V gene's germline CDR1 is LNHDA and CDR2 SQIVND (reference sequence). The CDR3 is 15 residues long. The chain's CDR3 is CASRETSSYNSPLHF. The CDR3 coding sequence is TGTGCCAGCCGGGAAACAAGCTCCTATAATTCACCCCTCCACTTT. Drawing the rest from reference TRBV19 and TRBJ1-6, the complete variable domain is DGGITQSPKYLFRKEGQNVTLSCEQNLNHDAMYWYRQDPGQGLRLIYYSQIVNDFQKGDIAEGYSVSREKKESFPLTVTSAQKNPTAFYLCASRETSSYNSPLHFGNGTRLTVT.

The J gene is TRBJ1-6, the V gene TRBV28; D call uncertain. The CDR3 is 14 residues long. The germline CDR1 and CDR2 sequences are MDHEN and SYDVKM. Trimming took 7 bases from V and 0 from J, leaving 7 bases between them. The CDR3 nucleotides read TGTGCCAGCACTGGGAGCTCCTATAATTCACCCCTCCACTTT. This translates into CASTGSSYNSPLHF.

The chain combines TRBV11-3 with TRBJ2-5; D unresolved. The CDR3 totals 11 residues. Germline V gene data show CDR1 as SGHNT and CDR2 as YENEEA. Trimming stripped 4 bases from V and 5 bases from J, with 5 bases between. Here the CDR3 reads CASSSQETQYF. The CDR3 bases are TGTGCCAGCAGCTCCCAGGAGACCCAGTACTTC.

V and J are TRBV7-9 and TRBJ2-3, with 10 bases matching TRBD1. Unmatched junction bases numbered 5, after V lost 3 bases and J lost 5 bases. Germline CDR1 is SEHNR and CDR2 is FQNEAQ (reference sequence). The CDR3 loop spans 15 amino acids. The CDR3 protein is CASSFGQGVGDTQYF. The DNA of the CDR3 is TGTGCCAGCAGCTTTGGACAGGGGGTTGGAGATACGCAGTATTTT.